This entry is about one TCR beta chain. Germline V gene sequence: CDR1 MNHEY, CDR2 SMNVEV (reference sequence). The CDR3 contains 16 residues. Trimming pared 5 bases from V and 2 bases from J, leaving 16 bases between. This sample was included in a study of shared T cell receptors in the human thymus. The assay was immunoSEQ multiplex PCR, and TCRdb's table has in-frame clones only and misses some. This table holds about 660,000 clones, approximately 89% found once. These same records also appear under a second study, on human thymus T cells.

The V and J genes are TRBV27 and TRBJ2-4; the D is unclear. The sequencing sample was made of thymocytes. This TCR was recovered from a boy in the first two years of life with a congenital heart defect. This chain's CDR3 is CASSPKRLASKNIQYF. CDR3 nucleotides: TGTGCCAGCAGTCCCAAGCGACTGGCATCCAAAAACATTCAGTACTTC.